These 6 T cell receptor beta chains were sequenced from one sample in a study of blood T cell repertoires in COVID-19. Only in-frame clones appear in the TCRdb table, and some are missing; sequencing was by immunoSEQ multiplex PCR. The sample contains around 270,000 clones, approximately 84% of which appear only once. The source material was peripheral blood. The receptors stem from a person between 65 and 80 years old with COVID-19, enrolled during active disease.

V usage is TRBV6-6 and J usage is TRBJ2-5, with a weak D call TRBD1 (5 bases). Trimming removed 5 bases from V and 2 bases from J, with 18 bases in between. Germline CDR1 MNHNY, CDR2 SVGAGI (reference sequence). The CDR3 runs 16 residues. The CDR3 reads CASSGAGSVAQETQYF. The CDR3 DNA reads as TGTGCCAGCAGTGGGGCTGGGTCAGTTGCTCAAGAGACCCAGTACTTC.

The chain uses TRBV7-2 and TRBJ2-3; no reliable D call. Germline values: CDR1 SGHTA, CDR2 FQGNSA. The CDR3 runs to 15 residues. Trimming left V 2 bases short and J 3 bases short, with 12 bases between. CDR3 nucleotides: TGTGCCAGCAGCTTATCGCTAGTGCCAACAGATACGCAGTATTTT. The encoded protein is CASSLSLVPTDTQYF.

The chain is built from TRBV7-9 and TRBJ1-5; a weak D match, TRBD1 (6 bases). Germline CDR1 reads SEHNR; CDR2 reads FQNEAQ (reference sequence). The CDR3 runs to 19 residues. V was trimmed by 5 bases and J by 3 bases, leaving 26 bases between them. The CDR3 protein is CASSPGPGQRDLINQPQHF. CDR3 DNA: TGTGCCAGCAGCCCTGGGCCGGGACAAAGGGATTTAATCAATCAGCCCCAGCATTTT.

This clone appeared once. The chain has TRBV11-3 and TRBJ2-7; tentative D call: TRBD2 (5 bases). Trimming removed 5 bases at V and 0 bases at J, with 14 bases between. Germline CDR1 reads SGHNT; CDR2 reads YENEEA. The CDR3 covers 15 residues. CDR3 loop: CASSHPLASSYEQYF. CDR3 in DNA: TGTGCCAGCAGCCACCCCCTAGCTTCCTCCTACGAGCAGTACTTC.

The V call is TRBV19, the J call TRBJ2-4, with D possibly being TRBD2 (6 bases). Germline V gene lookup returns CDR1 LNHDA and CDR2 SQIVND (reference sequence). This CDR3 contains 14 residues. Trimming took 10 bases from V and 11 from J, leaving 24 bases between them. The CDR3 nucleotides read TGTGCCACCTCAGGGACTGGGACTTCTAAGGTTCAGTACTTC. It yields the protein CATSGTGTSKVQYF. Based on the CDR3 plus reference TRBV19 and TRBJ2-4, the full variable domain is DGGITQSPKYLFRKEGQNVTLSCEQNLNHDAMYWYRQDPGQGLRLIYYSQIVNDFQKGDIAEGYSVSREKKESFPLTVTSAQKNPTAFYLCATSGTGTSKVQYFGAGTRLSVL.

J is TRBJ2-1 and V is TRBV14, with 12 bases matching TRBD2. Germline CDR1 is SGHDN and CDR2 is FVKESK. This CDR3 has 16 amino acids. Trimming took 5 bases from V and 8 from J; bases not matched to a gene: 10. For the CDR3, the DNA is TGTGCCAGCAGCGAAGGACTAGCGGGGATTGGGTATGAGCAGTTCTTC. It encodes CASSEGLAGIGYEQFF.